The clone carrying this T cell receptor (beta chain) was seen a few times. What it binds is not known. There are 15 residues in the CDR3. Trimming at V came to 5 bases and at J to 5 bases, leaving 5 bases not matched to a gene. The V gene's germline CDR1 is MNHEY and CDR2 SMNVEV (reference sequence). cDNA molecules carried unique molecular identifiers, and template switching added a universal primer site. Each CDR3 protein is one row after TCRdb ran MiXCR on the 5' RACE reads. The sample consists of around 680,000 distinct CDR3 sequences, about 9.4% of them appearing once. The record originates from a study of identical twins. Broader study findings: Out-of-frame TCR alpha sharing observed in monozygotic twins exceeded model estimates. Rather than following the same donors, the conclusions depended on cross-sectional statistical analysis.

These data were likewise used in another study, on yellow fever vaccine responses in identical twins. According to that study: Reports say the vaccine T cell response in twins looked partly convergent and partly personalized.

Sequencing was performed on PBMCs. The origin of this receptor is a woman between 18 and 29 years old in good health. This rearrangement joins TRBV27 to TRBJ2-3, with 12 bases aligning to TRBD2. CDR3 in DNA: TGTGCCAGCAGTCGGACTAGCGGGGCTGGAGATACGCAGTATTTT. Its translation is CASSRTSGAGDTQYF.